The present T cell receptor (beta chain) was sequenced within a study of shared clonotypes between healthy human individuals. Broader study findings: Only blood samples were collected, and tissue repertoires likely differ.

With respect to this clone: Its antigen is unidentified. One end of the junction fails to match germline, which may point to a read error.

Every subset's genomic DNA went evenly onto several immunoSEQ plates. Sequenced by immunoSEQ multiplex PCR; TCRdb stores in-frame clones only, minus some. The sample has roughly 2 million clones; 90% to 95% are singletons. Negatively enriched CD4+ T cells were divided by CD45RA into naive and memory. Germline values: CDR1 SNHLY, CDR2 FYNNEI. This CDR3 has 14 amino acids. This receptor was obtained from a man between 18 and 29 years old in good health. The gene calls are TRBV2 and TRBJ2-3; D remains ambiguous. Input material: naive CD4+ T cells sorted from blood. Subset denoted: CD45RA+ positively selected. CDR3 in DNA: TGTGCCAGCAGAGAAGACGCGATCACAGATACGCAGTATTTT. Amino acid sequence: CASREDAITDTQYF.